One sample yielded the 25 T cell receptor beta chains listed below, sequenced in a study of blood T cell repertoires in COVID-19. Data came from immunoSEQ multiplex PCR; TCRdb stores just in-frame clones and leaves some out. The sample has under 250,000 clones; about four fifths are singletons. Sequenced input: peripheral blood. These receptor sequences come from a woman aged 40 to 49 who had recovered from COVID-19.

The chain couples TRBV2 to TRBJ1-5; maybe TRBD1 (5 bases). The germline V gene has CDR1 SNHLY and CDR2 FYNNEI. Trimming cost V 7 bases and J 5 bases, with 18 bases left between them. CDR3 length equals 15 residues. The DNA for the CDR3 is TGTGCCAGCACCCTACTGGGGGGAAGCGATCAGCCCCAGCATTTT. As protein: CASTLLGGSDQPQHF.

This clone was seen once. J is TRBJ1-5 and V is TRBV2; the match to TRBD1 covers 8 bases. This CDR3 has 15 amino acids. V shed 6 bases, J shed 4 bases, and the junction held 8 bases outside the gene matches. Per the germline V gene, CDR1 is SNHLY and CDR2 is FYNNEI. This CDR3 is CASSSLTGANQPQHF. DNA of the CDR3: TGTGCCAGCAGCTCTCTGACAGGGGCAAATCAGCCCCAGCATTTT.

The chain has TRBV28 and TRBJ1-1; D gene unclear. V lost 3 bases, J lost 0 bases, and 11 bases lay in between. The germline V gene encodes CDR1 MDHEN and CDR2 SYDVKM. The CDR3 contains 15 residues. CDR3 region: CASSFINPMNTEAFF. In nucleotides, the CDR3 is TGTGCCAGCAGTTTTATCAACCCTATGAACACTGAAGCTTTCTTT.

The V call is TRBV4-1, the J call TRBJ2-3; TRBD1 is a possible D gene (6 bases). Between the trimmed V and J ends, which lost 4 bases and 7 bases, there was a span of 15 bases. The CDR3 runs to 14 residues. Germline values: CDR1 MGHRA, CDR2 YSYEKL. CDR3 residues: CASSPLAGANTQYF. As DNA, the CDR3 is TGCGCCAGCAGCCCCTTGGCAGGGGCAAATACGCAGTATTTT.

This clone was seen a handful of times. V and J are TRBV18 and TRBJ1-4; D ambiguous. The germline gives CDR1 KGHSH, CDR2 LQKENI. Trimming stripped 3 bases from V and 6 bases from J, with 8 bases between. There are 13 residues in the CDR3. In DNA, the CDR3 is TGTGCCAGCTCACCTTCGTCGGATGAAAAACTGTTTTTT. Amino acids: CASSPSSDEKLFF.

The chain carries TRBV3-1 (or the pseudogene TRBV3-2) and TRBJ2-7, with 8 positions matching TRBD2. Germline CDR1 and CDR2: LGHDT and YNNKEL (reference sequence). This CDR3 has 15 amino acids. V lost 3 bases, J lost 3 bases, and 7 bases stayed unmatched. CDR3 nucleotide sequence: TGTGCCAGCAGCCATGTAAGGGCGGGGGGCTACGAGCAGTACTTC. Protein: CASSHVRAGGYEQYF.

CDR3 sequence reads: CASSLGRGGSQPQHF. The CDR3 coding sequence is TGTGCCAGCAGCTTGGGCAGGGGAGGGAGTCAGCCCCAGCATTTT. This chain uses TRBV5-5 with TRBJ1-5, with a tentative D call TRBD1 (6 bases). The CDR3 extends over 15 amino acids. CDR1 is SGHKS, CDR2 YYEKEE, per germline (reference sequence). V lost 0 bases and J lost 6, with 13 bases in between.

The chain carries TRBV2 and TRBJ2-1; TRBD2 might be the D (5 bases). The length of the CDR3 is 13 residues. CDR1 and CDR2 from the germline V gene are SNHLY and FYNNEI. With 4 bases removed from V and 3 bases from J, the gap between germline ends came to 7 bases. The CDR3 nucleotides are TGTGCCAGCAGTGTCGAGGGCTACAATGAGCAGTTCTTC. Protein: CASSVEGYNEQFF.

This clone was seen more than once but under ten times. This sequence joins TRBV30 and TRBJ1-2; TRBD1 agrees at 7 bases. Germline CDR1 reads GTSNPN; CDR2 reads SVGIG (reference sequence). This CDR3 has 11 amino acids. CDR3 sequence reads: CASGGGYGYTF. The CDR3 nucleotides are TGTGCGTCAGGGGGTGGGTATGGCTACACCTTC.

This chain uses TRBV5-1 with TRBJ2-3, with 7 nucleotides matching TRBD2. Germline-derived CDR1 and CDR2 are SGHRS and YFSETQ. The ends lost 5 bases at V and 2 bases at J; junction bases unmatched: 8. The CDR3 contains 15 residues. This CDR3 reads CASRNRGDPTDTQYF. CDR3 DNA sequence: TGCGCCAGCAGAAATCGGGGGGACCCCACAGATACGCAGTATTTT.

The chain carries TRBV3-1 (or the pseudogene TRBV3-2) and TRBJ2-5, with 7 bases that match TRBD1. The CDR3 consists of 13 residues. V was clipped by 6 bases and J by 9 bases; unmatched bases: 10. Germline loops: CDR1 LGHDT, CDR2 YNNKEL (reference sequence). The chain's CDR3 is CASSFPSTGPQYF. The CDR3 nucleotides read TGTGCCAGCAGTTTTCCGTCGACAGGGCCCCAGTACTTC.

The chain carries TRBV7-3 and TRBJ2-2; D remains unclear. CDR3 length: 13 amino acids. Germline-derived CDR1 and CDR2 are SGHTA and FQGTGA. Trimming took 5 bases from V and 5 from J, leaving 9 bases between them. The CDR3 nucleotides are TGTGCCAGCAGCCAACAGTTGACCGGGGAGCTGTTTTTT. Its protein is CASSQQLTGELFF.

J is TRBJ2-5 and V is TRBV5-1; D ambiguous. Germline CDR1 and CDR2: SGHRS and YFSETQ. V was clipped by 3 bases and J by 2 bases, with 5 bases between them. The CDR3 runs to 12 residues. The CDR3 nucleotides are TGCGCCAGCAGCTCCCCTCAAGAGACCCAGTACTTC. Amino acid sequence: CASSSPQETQYF.

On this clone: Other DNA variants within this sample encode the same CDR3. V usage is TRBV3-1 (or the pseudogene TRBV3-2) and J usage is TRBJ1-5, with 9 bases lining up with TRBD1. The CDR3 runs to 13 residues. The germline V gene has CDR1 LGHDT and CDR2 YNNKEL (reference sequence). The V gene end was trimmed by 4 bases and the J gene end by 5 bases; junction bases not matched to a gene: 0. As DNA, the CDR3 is TGTGCCAGCAGCCGGGACAGGGATCAGCCCCAGCATTTT. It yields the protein CASSRDRDQPQHF.

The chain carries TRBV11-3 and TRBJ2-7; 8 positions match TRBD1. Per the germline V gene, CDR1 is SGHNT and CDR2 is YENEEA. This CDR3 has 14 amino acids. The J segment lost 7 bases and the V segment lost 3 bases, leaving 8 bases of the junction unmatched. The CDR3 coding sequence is TGTGCCAGCAGCTTTGGTCAGGACAGGGAGGAGCAGTACTTC. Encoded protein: CASSFGQDREEQYF.

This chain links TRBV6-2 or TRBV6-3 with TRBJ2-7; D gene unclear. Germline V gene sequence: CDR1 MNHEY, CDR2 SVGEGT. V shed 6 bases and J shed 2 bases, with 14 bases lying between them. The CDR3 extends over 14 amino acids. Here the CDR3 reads CASSQSPSAYEQYF. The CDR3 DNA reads TGTGCCAGCAGCCAGAGCCCCTCCGCCTACGAGCAGTACTTC.

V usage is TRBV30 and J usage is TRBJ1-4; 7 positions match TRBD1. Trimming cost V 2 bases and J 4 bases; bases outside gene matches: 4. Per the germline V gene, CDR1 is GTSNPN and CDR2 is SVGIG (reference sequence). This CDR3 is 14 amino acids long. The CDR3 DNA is TGTGCCTGGAGTAGGGGGACAGTTAATGAAAAACTGTTTTTT. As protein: CAWSRGTVNEKLFF.

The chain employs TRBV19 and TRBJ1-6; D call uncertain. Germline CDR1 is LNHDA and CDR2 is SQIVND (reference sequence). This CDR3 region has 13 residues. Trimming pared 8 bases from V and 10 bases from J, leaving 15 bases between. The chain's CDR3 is CASRKEFGSPLHF. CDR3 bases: TGTGCCAGTCGGAAGGAGTTCGGATCACCCCTCCACTTT.

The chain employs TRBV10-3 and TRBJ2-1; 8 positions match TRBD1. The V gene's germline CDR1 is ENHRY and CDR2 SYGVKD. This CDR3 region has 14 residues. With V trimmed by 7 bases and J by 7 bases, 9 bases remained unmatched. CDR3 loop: CAIKTGDRGNEQFF. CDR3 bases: TGTGCCATCAAGACAGGAGACAGGGGTAATGAGCAGTTCTTC.

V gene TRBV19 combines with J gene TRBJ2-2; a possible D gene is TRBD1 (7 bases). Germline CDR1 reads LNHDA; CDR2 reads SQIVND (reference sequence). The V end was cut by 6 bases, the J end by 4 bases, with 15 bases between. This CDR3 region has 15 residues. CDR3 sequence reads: CASRGGQGGTGELFF. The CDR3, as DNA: TGTGCCAGTAGAGGGGGGCAGGGGGGCACCGGGGAGCTGTTTTTT.

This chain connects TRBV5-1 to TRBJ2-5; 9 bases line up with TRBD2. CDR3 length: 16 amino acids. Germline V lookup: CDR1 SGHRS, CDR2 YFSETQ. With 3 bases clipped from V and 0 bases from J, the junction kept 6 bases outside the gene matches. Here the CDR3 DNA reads TGCGCCAGCAGCTCCGGGACTAGCAGCGACCAAGAGACCCAGTACTTC. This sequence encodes CASSSGTSSDQETQYF.

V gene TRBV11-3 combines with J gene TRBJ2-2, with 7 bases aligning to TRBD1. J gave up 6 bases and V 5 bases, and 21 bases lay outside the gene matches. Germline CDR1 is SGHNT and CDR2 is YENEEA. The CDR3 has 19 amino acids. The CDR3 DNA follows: TGTGCCAGCAGCGGTCAGGGGGTTCCCGACCCCTCGAGGTCCGGGGAGCTGTTTTTT. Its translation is CASSGQGVPDPSRSGELFF.

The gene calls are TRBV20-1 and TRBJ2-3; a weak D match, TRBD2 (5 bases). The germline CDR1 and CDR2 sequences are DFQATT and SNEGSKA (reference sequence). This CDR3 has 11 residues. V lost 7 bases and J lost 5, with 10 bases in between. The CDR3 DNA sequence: TGCAGTGTTGCTGCGGGAGATACGCAGTATTTT. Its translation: CSVAAGDTQYF.

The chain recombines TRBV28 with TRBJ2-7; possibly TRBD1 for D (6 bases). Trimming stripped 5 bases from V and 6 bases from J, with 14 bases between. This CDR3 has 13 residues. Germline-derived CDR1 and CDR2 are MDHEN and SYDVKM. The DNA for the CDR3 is TGTGCCAGCAGTCTTCACAGGGTTCCCGAGCAGTACTTC. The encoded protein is CASSLHRVPEQYF.

CDR3 sequence reads: CASSLVSGRLGTEAFF. The CDR3 DNA sequence: TGCGCCAGCAGCTTGGTATCAGGGAGGTTGGGCACTGAAGCTTTCTTT. This sequence joins TRBV5-1 and TRBJ1-1; the D gene is possibly TRBD1 (5 bases). The germline V gene encodes CDR1 SGHRS and CDR2 YFSETQ. V lost 0 bases to trimming and J lost 4 bases, with 16 bases between them. The CDR3 is 16 amino acids.